These 11 T cell receptor beta chains were all obtained from the same sample, sequenced in a study of patients and donors after allogeneic stem cell transplantation. TCRdb passed the RT-PCR reads through MiXCR, listing each CDR3 protein once. The sample gives 150,000 to 200,000 distinct CDR3 sequences, 41% of which show up once; about 35% is in the top ten. The source material was blood, either unsorted or a sorted T cell fraction (not recorded which). The source is a human donor who was either an allogeneic HSCT recipient or a stem cell or donor lymphocyte infusion donor (not recorded which). It is not recorded whose cells these are; they may come from a transplant donor.

This clonotype showed up just a few times. V gene TRBV20-1 combines with J gene TRBJ1-1; weak D call: TRBD1 (5 bases). This CDR3 comprises 18 residues. The germline gives CDR1 DFQATT, CDR2 SNEGSKA (reference sequence). Trimming pared 2 bases from V and 0 bases from J, leaving 22 bases between. The CDR3 is CSARFNRDVEPMNTEAFF. As DNA, the CDR3 is TGCAGTGCTAGATTTAACCGGGACGTCGAACCGATGAACACTGAAGCTTTCTTT.

The chain joins TRBV6-6 to TRBJ1-6; D call uncertain. The length of the CDR3 is 15 residues. Germline CDR1 is MNHNY and CDR2 is SVGAGI (reference sequence). Trimming stripped 2 bases from V and 5 bases from J, with 10 bases between. CDR3 protein: CASSYGGGNNSPLHF. Here the CDR3 DNA reads TGTGCCAGCAGTTACGGTGGAGGGAATAATTCACCCCTCCACTTT.

This clonotype was seen only a few times. The gene calls are TRBV29-1 and TRBJ1-3; D perhaps matches TRBD1 (6 bases). Per germline, CDR1 SQVTM and CDR2 ANQGSEA. V lost 0 bases to trimming and J lost 0 bases, with 15 bases between them. The CDR3 has 17 amino acids. The CDR3 protein is CSVEDKPGHHSGNTIYF. The CDR3 DNA reads as TGCAGCGTTGAAGATAAACCGGGACACCACTCTGGAAACACCATATATTTT.

The chain combines TRBV29-1 with TRBJ1-2, with D possibly TRBD1 on 6 matching bases. V was trimmed by 6 bases and J by 4 bases, leaving 24 bases between them. The germline CDR1 and CDR2 sequences are SQVTM and ANQGSEA. The CDR3 loop spans 16 amino acids. The CDR3, as DNA: TGCAGCGTGGATAAGGGGGGCGTTCCATCCGCCTATGGCTACACCTTC. Translation gives CSVDKGGVPSAYGYTF.

This clonotype occurred a few times. The chain links TRBV12-3 or TRBV12-4 to TRBJ2-2; 7 positions agree with TRBD2. CDR3 length equals 15 residues. The V segment lost 5 bases and the J segment 1 base; nucleotides outside the gene matches: 4. CDR3 sequence (DNA): TGTGCCAGCAGTCCAGGGAGGGGGAACACCGGGGAGCTGTTTTTT. Protein sequence: CASSPGRGNTGELFF.

The rearrangement uses TRBV4-3 and TRBJ2-7; 7 bases are shared with TRBD2. V shed 1 base, J shed 0 bases, and the junction held 3 bases outside the gene matches. CDR1 is LGHNA and CDR2 is YSLEER in the germline V gene. The CDR3 runs 15 residues. The CDR3 spells CASSQGLAPSYEQYF. CDR3 nucleotide sequence: TGCGCCAGCAGCCAAGGACTAGCTCCCTCCTACGAGCAGTACTTC.

The chain uses TRBV6-5 and TRBJ1-2; D possibly corresponds to TRBD1 (5 bases). This CDR3 is built from 13 residues. Trimming removed 2 bases at V and 6 bases at J, with 10 bases between. CDR1 is MNHEY, CDR2 SVGAGI, per germline. The CDR3 here is CASSYEGSDGYTF. CDR3 DNA sequence: TGTGCCAGCAGTTACGAGGGGTCGGATGGCTACACCTTC.

This clonotype was counted between two and nine times. This chain connects TRBV20-1 to TRBJ1-2, with 8 bases fitting TRBD1. This CDR3 comprises 14 residues. Looked up from germline, CDR1 is DFQATT and CDR2 is SNEGSKA (reference sequence). V dropped 4 bases and J dropped 2; count of bases not matched to a gene: 6. The CDR3: CSATQGASNYGYTF. In DNA form, the CDR3 reads TGCAGTGCTACCCAGGGGGCGTCGAACTATGGCTACACCTTC.

CDR3 residues: CASSVRDGWNTEAFF. CDR3 sequence (DNA): TGTGCCAGTAGTGTAAGGGACGGATGGAACACTGAAGCTTTCTTT. The chain uses TRBV19 and TRBJ1-1; possible D gene TRBD1, 5 bases. Germline assignment: CDR1 LNHDA and CDR2 SQIVND (reference sequence). V was cut by 5 bases and J by 1 base, with 14 bases left in between. There are 15 residues in the CDR3. Filled out from reference TRBV19 and TRBJ1-1, the complete variable domain reads DGGITQSPKYLFRKEGQNVTLSCEQNLNHDAMYWYRQDPGQGLRLIYYSQIVNDFQKGDIAEGYSVSREKKESFPLTVTSAQKNPTAFYLCASSVRDGWNTEAFFGQGTRLTVV.

The chain employs TRBV12-3 or TRBV12-4 and TRBJ2-1; 10 positions match TRBD2. The J segment lost 2 bases and the V segment lost 8 bases, leaving 6 bases of the junction unmatched. This CDR3 is 15 amino acids long. The CDR3 nucleotides are TGTGCCAGCGGGGTAGCGGGAGGACCCTACAATGAGCAGTTCTTC. Translated, it gives CASGVAGGPYNEQFF.

The chain combines TRBV24-1 with TRBJ2-3; D is ambiguous. The V and J ends lost 0 bases and 2 bases respectively, with 8 bases between them. CDR1 is KGHDR and CDR2 is SFDVKD in the germline V gene. This CDR3 spans 15 amino acids. Here the CDR3 DNA reads TGTGCCACCAGTGATTTGAAGGGAAACACAGATACGCAGTATTTT. Encoded protein: CATSDLKGNTDTQYF.